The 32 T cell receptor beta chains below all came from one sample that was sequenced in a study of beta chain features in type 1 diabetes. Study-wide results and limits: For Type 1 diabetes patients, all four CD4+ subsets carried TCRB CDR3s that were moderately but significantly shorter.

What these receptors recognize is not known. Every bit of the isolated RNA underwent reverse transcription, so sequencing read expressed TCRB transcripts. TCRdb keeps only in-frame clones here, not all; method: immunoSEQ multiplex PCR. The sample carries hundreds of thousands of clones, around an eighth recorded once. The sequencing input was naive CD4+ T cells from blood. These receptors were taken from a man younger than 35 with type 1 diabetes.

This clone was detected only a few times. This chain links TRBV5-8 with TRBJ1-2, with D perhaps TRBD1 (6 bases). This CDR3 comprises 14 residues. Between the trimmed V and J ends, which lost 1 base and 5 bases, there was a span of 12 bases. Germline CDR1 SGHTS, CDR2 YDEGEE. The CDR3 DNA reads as TGTGCCAGCAGCTTGACAGGGTCGGGGTATGGCTACACCTTC. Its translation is CASSLTGSGYGYTF.

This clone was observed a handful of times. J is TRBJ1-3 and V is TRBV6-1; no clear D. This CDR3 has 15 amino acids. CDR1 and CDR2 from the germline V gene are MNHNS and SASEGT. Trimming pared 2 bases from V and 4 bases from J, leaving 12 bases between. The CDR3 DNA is TGTGCCAGCAGTGAACTCGGGATGACGGGAAACACCATATATTTT. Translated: CASSELGMTGNTIYF.

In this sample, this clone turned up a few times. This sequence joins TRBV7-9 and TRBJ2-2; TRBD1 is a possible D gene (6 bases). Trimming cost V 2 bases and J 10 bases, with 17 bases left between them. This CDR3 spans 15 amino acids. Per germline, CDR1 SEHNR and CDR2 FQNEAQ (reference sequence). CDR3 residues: CASSLTGLHRVELFF. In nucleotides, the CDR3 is TGTGCCAGCAGCTTAACAGGGCTTCATCGTGTGGAGCTGTTTTTT.

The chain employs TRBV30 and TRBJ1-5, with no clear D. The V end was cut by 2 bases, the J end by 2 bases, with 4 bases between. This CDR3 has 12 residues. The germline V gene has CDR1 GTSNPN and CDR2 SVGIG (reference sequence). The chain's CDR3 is CAWSPRNQPQHF. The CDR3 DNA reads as TGTGCCTGGAGTCCCCGCAATCAGCCCCAGCATTTT.

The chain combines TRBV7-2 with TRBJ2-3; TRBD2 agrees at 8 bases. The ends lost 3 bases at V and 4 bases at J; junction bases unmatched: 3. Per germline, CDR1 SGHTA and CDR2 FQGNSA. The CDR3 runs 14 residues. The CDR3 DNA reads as TGTGCCAGCAGCTTGGGACTAGAATCAGATACGCAGTATTTT. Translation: CASSLGLESDTQYF. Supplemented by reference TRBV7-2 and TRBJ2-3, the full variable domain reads GAGVSQSPSNKVTEKGKDVELRCDPISGHTALYWYRQSLGQGLEFLIYFQGNSAPDKSGLPSDRFSAERTGGSVSTLTIQRTQQEDSAVYLCASSLGLESDTQYFGPGTRLTVL.

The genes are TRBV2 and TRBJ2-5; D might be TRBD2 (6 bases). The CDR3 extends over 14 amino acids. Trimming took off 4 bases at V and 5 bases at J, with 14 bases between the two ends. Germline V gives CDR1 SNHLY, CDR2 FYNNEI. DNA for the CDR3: TGTGCCAGCAGTGTGTGGAGGGTGGAGGAGACCCAGTACTTC. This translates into CASSVWRVEETQYF.

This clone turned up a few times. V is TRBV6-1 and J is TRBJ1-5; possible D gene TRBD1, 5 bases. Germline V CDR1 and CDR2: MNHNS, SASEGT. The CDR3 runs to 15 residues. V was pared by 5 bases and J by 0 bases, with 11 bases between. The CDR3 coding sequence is TGTGCCAGCAGTTTCAGGGATAATAGCAATCAGCCCCAGCATTTT. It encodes CASSFRDNSNQPQHF.

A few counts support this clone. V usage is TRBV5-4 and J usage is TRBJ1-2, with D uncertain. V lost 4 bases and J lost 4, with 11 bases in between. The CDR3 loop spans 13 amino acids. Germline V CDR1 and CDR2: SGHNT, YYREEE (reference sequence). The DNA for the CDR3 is TGTGCCAGCAGCAATTCTGGGCTCTATGGCTACACCTTC. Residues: CASSNSGLYGYTF.

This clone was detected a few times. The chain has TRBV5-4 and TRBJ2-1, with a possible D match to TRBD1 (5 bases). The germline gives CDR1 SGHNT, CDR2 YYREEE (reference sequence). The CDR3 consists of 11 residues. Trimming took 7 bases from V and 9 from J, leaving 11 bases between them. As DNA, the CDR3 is TGTGCCAGCGGGGCACGAGGTGAGCAGTTCTTC. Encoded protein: CASGARGEQFF.

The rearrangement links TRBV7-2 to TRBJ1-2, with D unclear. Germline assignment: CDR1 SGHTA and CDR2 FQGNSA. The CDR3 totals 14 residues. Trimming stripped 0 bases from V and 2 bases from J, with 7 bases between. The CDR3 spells CASSLAGLNYGYTF. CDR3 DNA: TGTGCCAGCAGCTTAGCAGGGCTCAACTATGGCTACACCTTC. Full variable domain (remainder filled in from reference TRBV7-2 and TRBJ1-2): GAGVSQSPSNKVTEKGKDVELRCDPISGHTALYWYRQSLGQGLEFLIYFQGNSAPDKSGLPSDRFSAERTGGSVSTLTIQRTQQEDSAVYLCASSLAGLNYGYTFGSGTRLTVV.

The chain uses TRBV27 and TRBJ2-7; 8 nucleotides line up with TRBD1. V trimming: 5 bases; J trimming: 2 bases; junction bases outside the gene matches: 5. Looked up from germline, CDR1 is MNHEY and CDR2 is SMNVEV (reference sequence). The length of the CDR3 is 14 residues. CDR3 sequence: CASSLDRGTYEQYF. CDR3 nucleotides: TGTGCCAGCAGTCTCGACAGGGGCACCTACGAGCAGTACTTC.

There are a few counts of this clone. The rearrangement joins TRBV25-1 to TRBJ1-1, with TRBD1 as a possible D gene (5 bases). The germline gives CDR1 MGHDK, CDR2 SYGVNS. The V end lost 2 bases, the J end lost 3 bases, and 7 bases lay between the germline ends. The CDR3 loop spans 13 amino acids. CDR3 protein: CASSEETDTEAFF. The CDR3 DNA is TGTGCCAGCAGTGAAGAGACAGACACTGAAGCTTTCTTT.

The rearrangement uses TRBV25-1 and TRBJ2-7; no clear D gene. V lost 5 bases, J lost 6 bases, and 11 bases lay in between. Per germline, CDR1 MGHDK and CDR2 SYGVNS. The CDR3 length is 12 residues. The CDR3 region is CASSSSISEQYF. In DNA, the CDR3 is TGTGCCAGCAGTTCATCTATTTCCGAGCAGTACTTC.

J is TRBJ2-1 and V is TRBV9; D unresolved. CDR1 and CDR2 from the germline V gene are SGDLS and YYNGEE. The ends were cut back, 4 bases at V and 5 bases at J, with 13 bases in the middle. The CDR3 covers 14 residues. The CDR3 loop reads CASSSQVADNEQFF. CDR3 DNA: TGTGCCAGCAGCTCGCAGGTCGCCGACAATGAGCAGTTCTTC.

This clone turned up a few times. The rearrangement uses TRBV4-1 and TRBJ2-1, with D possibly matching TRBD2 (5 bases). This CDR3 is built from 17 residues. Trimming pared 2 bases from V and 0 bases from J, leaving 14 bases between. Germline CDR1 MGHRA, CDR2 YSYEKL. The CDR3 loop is CASSQPLSGSSYNEQFF. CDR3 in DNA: TGCGCCAGCAGCCAACCTTTAAGCGGAAGCTCCTACAATGAGCAGTTCTTC.

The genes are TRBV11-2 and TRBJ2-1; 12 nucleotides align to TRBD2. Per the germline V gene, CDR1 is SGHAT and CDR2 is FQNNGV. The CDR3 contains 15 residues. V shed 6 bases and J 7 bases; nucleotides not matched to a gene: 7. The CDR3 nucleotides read TGTGCCAGCAGGCGGCCGGGGACTAGCGGGAATGAGCAGTTCTTC. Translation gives CASRRPGTSGNEQFF.

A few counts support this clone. For the CDR3, the DNA is TGCGCCAGCAGCTCCGGACAGACTATCGCCTACGAGCAGTACTTC. Translated, it gives CASSSGQTIAYEQYF. The chain has TRBV5-1 and TRBJ2-7; D possibly corresponds to TRBD1 (6 bases). The CDR3 is 15 residues long. CDR1 and CDR2 (germline): SGHRS, YFSETQ. The V end was cut by 3 bases, the J end by 2 bases, with 15 bases between.

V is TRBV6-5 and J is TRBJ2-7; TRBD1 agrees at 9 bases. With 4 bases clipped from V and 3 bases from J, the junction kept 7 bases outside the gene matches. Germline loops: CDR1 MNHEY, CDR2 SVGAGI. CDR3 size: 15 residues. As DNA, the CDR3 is TGTGCCAGCAGTTTCCTCGGGACAGGGAGCTACGAGCAGTACTTC. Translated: CASSFLGTGSYEQYF.

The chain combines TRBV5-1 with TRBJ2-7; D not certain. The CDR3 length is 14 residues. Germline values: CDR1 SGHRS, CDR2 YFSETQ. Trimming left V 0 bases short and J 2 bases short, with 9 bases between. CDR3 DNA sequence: TGCGCCAGCAGCTTGGAGGTAGGGACCTACGAGCAGTACTTC. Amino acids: CASSLEVGTYEQYF.

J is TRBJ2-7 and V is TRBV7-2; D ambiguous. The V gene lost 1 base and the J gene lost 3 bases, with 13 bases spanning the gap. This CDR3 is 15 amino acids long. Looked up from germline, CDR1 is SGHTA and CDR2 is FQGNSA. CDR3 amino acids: CASSLEPGMGYEQYF. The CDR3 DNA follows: TGTGCCAGCAGCTTAGAACCGGGCATGGGCTACGAGCAGTACTTC.

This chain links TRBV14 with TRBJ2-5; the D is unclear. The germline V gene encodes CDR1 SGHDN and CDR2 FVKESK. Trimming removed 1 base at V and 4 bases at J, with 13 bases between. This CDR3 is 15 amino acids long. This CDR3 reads CASSQGKIPRETQYF. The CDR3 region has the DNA TGTGCCAGCAGCCAAGGAAAGATCCCCAGAGAGACCCAGTACTTC.

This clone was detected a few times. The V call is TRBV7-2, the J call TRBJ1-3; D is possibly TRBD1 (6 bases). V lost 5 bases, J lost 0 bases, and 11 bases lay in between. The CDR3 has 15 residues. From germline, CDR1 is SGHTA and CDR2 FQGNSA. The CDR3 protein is CASSPGQLSGNTIYF. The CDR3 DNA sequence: TGTGCCAGCAGCCCCGGACAGCTCTCTGGAAACACCATATATTTT.

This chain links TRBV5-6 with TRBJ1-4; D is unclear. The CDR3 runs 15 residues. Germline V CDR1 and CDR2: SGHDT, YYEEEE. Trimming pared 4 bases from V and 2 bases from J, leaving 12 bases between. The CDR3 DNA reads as TGTGCCAGCAGCGACTCTGGCGGTACTAATGAAAAACTGTTTTTT. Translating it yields CASSDSGGTNEKLFF.

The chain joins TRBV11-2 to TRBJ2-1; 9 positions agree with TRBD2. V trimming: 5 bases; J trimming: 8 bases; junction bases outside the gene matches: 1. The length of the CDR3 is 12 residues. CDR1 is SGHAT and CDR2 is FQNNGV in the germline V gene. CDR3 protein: CASSGTSHEQFF. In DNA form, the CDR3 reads TGTGCCAGCAGCGGGACTAGCCATGAGCAGTTCTTC.

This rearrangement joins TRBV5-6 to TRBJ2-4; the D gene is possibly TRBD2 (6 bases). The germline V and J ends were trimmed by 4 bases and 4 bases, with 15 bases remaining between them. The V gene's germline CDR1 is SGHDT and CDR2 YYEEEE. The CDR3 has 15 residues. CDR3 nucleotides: TGTGCCAGCAGCCCACCGGGGGTGTCAAAAAACATTCAGTACTTC. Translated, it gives CASSPPGVSKNIQYF.

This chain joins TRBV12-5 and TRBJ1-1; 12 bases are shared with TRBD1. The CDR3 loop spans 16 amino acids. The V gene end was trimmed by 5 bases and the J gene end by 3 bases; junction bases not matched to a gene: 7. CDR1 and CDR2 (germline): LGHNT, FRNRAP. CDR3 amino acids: CASGTGTGGSDTEAFF. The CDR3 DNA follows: TGTGCTAGTGGTACCGGGACAGGGGGCTCGGACACTGAAGCTTTCTTT.

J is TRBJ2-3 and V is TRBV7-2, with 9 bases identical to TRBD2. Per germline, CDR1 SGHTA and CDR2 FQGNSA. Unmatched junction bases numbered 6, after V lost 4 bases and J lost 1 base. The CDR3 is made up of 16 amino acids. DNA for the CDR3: TGTGCCAGCAGCTACATTAGCGGGGGACGCACAGATACGCAGTATTTT. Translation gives CASSYISGGRTDTQYF.

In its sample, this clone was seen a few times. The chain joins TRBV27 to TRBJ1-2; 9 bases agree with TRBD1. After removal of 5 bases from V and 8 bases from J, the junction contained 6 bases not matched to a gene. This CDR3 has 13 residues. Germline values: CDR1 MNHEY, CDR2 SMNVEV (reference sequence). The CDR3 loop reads CASSRDRAGGYTF. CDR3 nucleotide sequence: TGTGCCAGCAGTCGGGACAGGGCAGGAGGCTACACCTTC.

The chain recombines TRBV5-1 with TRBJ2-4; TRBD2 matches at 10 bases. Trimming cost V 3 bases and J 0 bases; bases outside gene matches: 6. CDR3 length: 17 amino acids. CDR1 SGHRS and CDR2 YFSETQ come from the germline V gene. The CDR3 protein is CASSSTSGHLAKNIQYF. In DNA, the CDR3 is TGCGCCAGCAGCTCGACTAGCGGGCACCTAGCCAAAAACATTCAGTACTTC.

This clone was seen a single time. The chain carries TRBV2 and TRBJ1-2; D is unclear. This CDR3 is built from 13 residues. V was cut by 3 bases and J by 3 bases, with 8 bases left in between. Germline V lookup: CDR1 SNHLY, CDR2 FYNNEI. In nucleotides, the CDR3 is TGTGCCAGCAGTGATAGGACGGACTATGGCTACACCTTC. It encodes CASSDRTDYGYTF.

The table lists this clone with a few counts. In nucleotides, the CDR3 is TGTGCCAGCAGCGTAGATGGGACAGGGGACACTGAAGCTTTCTTT. Its translation is CASSVDGTGDTEAFF. The chain uses TRBV9 and TRBJ1-1; 10 bases are shared with TRBD1. Losses at the gene ends were 0 bases for V and 3 bases for J; bases not matched to a gene: 2. CDR1 and CDR2 (germline): SGDLS, YYNGEE. This CDR3 contains 15 residues.

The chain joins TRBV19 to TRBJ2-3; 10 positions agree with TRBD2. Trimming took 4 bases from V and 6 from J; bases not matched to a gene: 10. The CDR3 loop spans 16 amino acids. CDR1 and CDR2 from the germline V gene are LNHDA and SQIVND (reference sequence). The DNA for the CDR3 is TGTGCCAGTAGTACCCTTAGCGGGGGGCGGTCGGATACGCAGTATTTT. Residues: CASSTLSGGRSDTQYF. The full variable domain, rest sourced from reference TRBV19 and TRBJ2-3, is DGGITQSPKYLFRKEGQNVTLSCEQNLNHDAMYWYRQDPGQGLRLIYYSQIVNDFQKGDIAEGYSVSREKKESFPLTVTSAQKNPTAFYLCASSTLSGGRSDTQYFGPGTRLTVL.